The sequence of this T cell receptor beta chain was determined in a study of lymphopenia after photon versus proton radiotherapy. Notes on the study in general: Oligoclonal CD8+ Temra expansion after nadir drove photon patients' diversity drop. A bigger post-nadir fall in TCR diversity correlated inversely with survival time in deceased patients.

Note on this clone: Its antigen is unidentified.

TCRdb's table, derived via immunoSEQ multiplex PCR, lists solely in-frame clones and lacks some. The sample consists of 50,000 to 75,000 clones, 86% of them appearing once. The CDR3 extends over 16 amino acids. Germline CDR1 KGHSH, CDR2 LQKENI. J lost 5 bases, V lost 3 bases, and 11 bases had no gene match. The sequences come from peripheral blood, collected from a patient treated with photon-based radiotherapy. This sequence originates from a middle-aged man with gastric cancer. This rearrangement joins TRBV18 to TRBJ2-7; 9 bases agree with TRBD1. CDR3 region: CASSPLPGQGRNEQYF. In nucleotides, the CDR3 is TGTGCCAGCTCACCCCTCCCGGGACAGGGTAGGAACGAGCAGTACTTC.